This TCR beta chain was identified in a study of identical twins. Study results and limitations: The models gave estimates that fell short of the out-of-frame TCR alpha sharing seen in monozygotic twins. Insertions were reduced in abundant cord blood beta clonotypes but not in memory repertoires. The conclusions drew on cross-sectional statistical analysis instead of tracking the same donors.

The table lists this clonotype with many counts. Antigen specificity is unknown. In every case, the donor was a healthy Caucasian. CDR1 is LNHNV, CDR2 YYDKDF, per germline (reference sequence). Trimming removed 9 bases from V and 6 bases from J; junction bases left unmatched: 14. This CDR3 is 14 amino acids long. Each CDR3 protein is one row after TCRdb ran MiXCR on the 5' RACE reads. Of roughly 690,000 distinct CDR3 sequences listed, around 6% are singletons. The sequence was obtained from a man younger than 35 in good health. J is TRBJ2-7 and V is TRBV15, with 7 bases lining up with TRBD1. The sequencing input was naive T cells sorted from blood. Here the CDR3 reads CATQQGRGPSEQYF. The CDR3 DNA reads TGTGCCACGCAACAGGGGAGAGGACCTAGCGAGCAGTACTTC.